These T cell receptor beta chains were read from a single sample in a study of Ad26.COV2.S vaccination and SARS-CoV-2 variants. Here immunoSEQ multiplex PCR was the method, and the copy in TCRdb shows in-frame clones only, minus some. The sample yields about 370,000 clones, 89% seen once. The source was peripheral blood, collected in a trial of Ad26.COV2.S vaccine versus placebo. The source is a person aged 18 to 59 who received the Ad26.COV2.S COVID-19 vaccine or a placebo. The CDR3 runs from the conserved cysteine through the conserved F or W. The order of the fields is D gene, V gene, J gene, clone size, CDR3 DNA, CDR3 protein. A D gene is named only where the DNA matches it firmly. For some rows the clone size is stated as once, few or many, or as a class when expanded; others skip it.

.	TRBV6-2/TRBV6-3	TRBJ2-7	.	TGTGCCAGCAGTTACAGTGGCAGGAATACTTTAAAACGCGAGCAGTACTTC	CASSYSGRNTLKREQYF
TRBD2	TRBV6-5	TRBJ2-7	.	TGTGCCAGCAGTTACTTGACTAGCGGGAGCTACGAGCAGTACTTC	CASSYLTSGSYEQYF
TRBD2	TRBV5-1	TRBJ2-7	.	TGCGCCAGCAGCTTGTTCGCTAGCGGGAGTGATGAGCAGTACTTC	CASSLFASGSDEQYF
.	TRBV7-9	TRBJ2-3	.	TGTGCCAGCAGCCTCCCAGGGGGGAGCACAGATACGCAGTATTTT	CASSLPGGSTDTQYF
.	TRBV12-3/TRBV12-4	TRBJ1-1	.	TGTGCCAGCAGTTATGACAGGAAGATGGCTTTCTTT	CASSYDRKMAFF
.	TRBV7-2	TRBJ2-2	.	TGTGCCAGCACCCATCGGCGGAACGGGGAGCTGTTTTTT	CASTHRRNGELFF
.	TRBV5-1	TRBJ2-5	.	TGCGCCAGCAGCTTCGACAGACCCCAAGAGACCCAGTACTTC	CASSFDRPQETQYF
.	TRBV5-4	TRBJ2-5	.	TGTGCCAGCAGCTCAGATGGACTACCACCCGCAGAGACCCAGTACTTC	CASSSDGLPPAETQYF
.	TRBV18	TRBJ2-7	.	TGTGCCAGCTCACCACCGACATGGGATTCCTACGAGCAGTACTTC	CASSPPTWDSYEQYF
.	TRBV4-2	TRBJ1-2	.	TGTGCCAGCAGCCCCCGGAACCAGGGGAGCAGCGGCTACACCTTC	CASSPRNQGSSGYTF
TRBD1	TRBV5-1	TRBJ2-1	.	TGCGCCAGCAGCTTGAACCCGGGACAGGCCAACAATGAGCAGTTCTTC	CASSLNPGQANNEQFF
.	TRBV27	TRBJ2-7	.	TGTGCCAGCAGTTTCTCCGCAGGCTCCTACGAGCAGTACTTC	CASSFSAGSYEQYF
.	TRBV11-2	TRBJ2-1	.	TGTGCCAGCAGCTTAATGAATGAGCAGTTCTTC	CASSLMNEQFF
.	TRBV9	TRBJ1-3	.	TGTGCCAGCAGCGTAGAACCGGTGAGGGGAAACACCATATATTTT	CASSVEPVRGNTIYF
TRBD2	TRBV3-1/TRBV3-2	TRBJ2-1	once	TGTGCCAGCAGCTCTGGACTAGTCGCACATAGGGAGCAGTTCTTC	CASSSGLVAHREQFF
TRBD2	TRBV6-1	TRBJ2-1	.	TGTGCCAGCAGTGAAGGGACTAGCGGGCTCGATGAGCAGTTCTTC	CASSEGTSGLDEQFF
.	TRBV7-9	TRBJ1-2	once	TGTGCCAGCGACGGGGCAACCTATGGCTACACCTTC	CASDGATYGYTF
.	TRBV7-9	TRBJ1-1	few	TGTGCCAGCAGCTTTGGCGTGGGGGTAGGGGGCACTGAAGCTTTCTTT	CASSFGVGVGGTEAFF
TRBD2	TRBV9	TRBJ2-7	.	TGTGCCAGCAGCGTATCCGCGGGAGGGCCACACGAGCAGTACTTC	CASSVSAGGPHEQYF
.	TRBV7-2	TRBJ2-7	.	TGTGCCAGCAGCTACCGGGGCTACGAGCAGTACTTC	CASSYRGYEQYF
.	TRBV24-1	TRBJ2-3	.	TGTGCCACCAGGACCTTCGTGGGAGCAGATACGCAGTATTTT	CATRTFVGADTQYF
.	TRBV7-2	TRBJ2-3	.	TGTGCCAGCAGCCCCACGGTCCAAGGAACGCAGTATTTT	CASSPTVQGTQYF
TRBD2	TRBV2	TRBJ2-1	.	TGTGCCCGGTCCCAGACTAGCGGGAGCTATGAGCAGTTCTTC	CARSQTSGSYEQFF
.	TRBV21-1	TRBJ1-1	few	TGTGCCAGCCTCCTGGACACTGAAGCTTTCTTT	CASLLDTEAFF
.	TRBV28	TRBJ1-2	.	TGTGCCAGCAGTTTAAGGGGGGCGCGTGGCTACACCTTC	CASSLRGARGYTF
TRBD1	TRBV2	TRBJ1-1	.	TGTGCCAGCAGAGGGACAGGGGCGAACACTGAAGCTTTCTTT	CASRGTGANTEAFF
.	TRBV6-6	TRBJ2-7	.	TGTGCCAGCAGTCCCCGCGGGGACGAGCAGTACTTC	CASSPRGDEQYF
TRBD2	TRBV5-1	TRBJ2-3	once	TGCGCCAGCAGCTTGGCCCCTGGACTAGCGGCGGGGGATACGCAGTATTTT	CASSLAPGLAAGDTQYF
.	TRBV11-2	TRBJ1-4	.	TGTGCCAGCAGCTCTATTGGGCTCGACGGCTATTATAATGAAAAACTGTTTTTT	CASSSIGLDGYYNEKLFF
.	TRBV6-5	TRBJ1-4	.	TGTGCCAGCAGTCCGGGAGGAAAACTGTTTTTT	CASSPGGKLFF
.	TRBV4-1	TRBJ1-6	few	TGCGCCAGCAGCCAATCCGACCTTTTCCCCCTCCACTTT	CASSQSDLFPLHF
.	TRBV30	TRBJ1-2	.	TGTGCCTGGAGTAGGGGAGCTGGGGGTGGCTACACCTTC	CAWSRGAGGGYTF
.	TRBV6-2/TRBV6-3	TRBJ2-3	.	TGTGCCAGCAGTTTGAATTTAGGAGGCACAGATACGCAGTATTTT	CASSLNLGGTDTQYF
.	TRBV3-1/TRBV3-2	TRBJ1-4	.	TGTGCCAGCAGCCCCTCGGCTTTTTCAACTAATGAAAAACTGTTTTTT	CASSPSAFSTNEKLFF
.	TRBV5-1	TRBJ1-4	.	TGCGCCAGCAGCTTGGCCGGGGCAGGGAATGAAAAACTGTTTTTT	CASSLAGAGNEKLFF
.	TRBV5-5	TRBJ2-3	.	TGTGCCAGCAGCTTGTGGGTTTCGGATACGCAGTATTTT	CASSLWVSDTQYF
.	TRBV6-5	TRBJ2-5	.	TGTGCCAGCAGACCGACAGTTGAAGAGACCCAGTACTTC	CASRPTVEETQYF
TRBD2	TRBV15	TRBJ2-5	.	TGTGCCACCAGCAAGGCTAGCGGGAGGGTCCAAGAGACCCAGTACTTC	CATSKASGRVQETQYF
.	TRBV3-1/TRBV3-2	TRBJ1-3	.	TGTGCCAGCAGCCAAGAAAGGCTGGGGCGGAACACCATATATTTT	CASSQERLGRNTIYF
.	TRBV6-5	TRBJ1-6	.	TGTGCCAGCAGTTACTCTCAGAGCTCCTATAATTCACCCCTCCACTTT	CASSYSQSSYNSPLHF